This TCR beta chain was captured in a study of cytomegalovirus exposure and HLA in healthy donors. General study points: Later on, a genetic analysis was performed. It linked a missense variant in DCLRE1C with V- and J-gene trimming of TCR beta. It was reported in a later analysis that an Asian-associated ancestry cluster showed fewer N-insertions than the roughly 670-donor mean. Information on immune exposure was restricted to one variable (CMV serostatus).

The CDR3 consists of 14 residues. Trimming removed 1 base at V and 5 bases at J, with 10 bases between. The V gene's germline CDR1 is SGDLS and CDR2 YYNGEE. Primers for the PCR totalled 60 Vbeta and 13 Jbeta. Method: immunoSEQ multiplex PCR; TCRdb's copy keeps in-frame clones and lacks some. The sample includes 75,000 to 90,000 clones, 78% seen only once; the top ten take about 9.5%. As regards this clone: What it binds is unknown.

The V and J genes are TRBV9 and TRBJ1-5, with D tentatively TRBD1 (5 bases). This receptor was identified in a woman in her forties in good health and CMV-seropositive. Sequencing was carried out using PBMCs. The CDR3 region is CASSVQGGDQPQHF. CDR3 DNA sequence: TGTGCCAGCAGCGTACAGGGAGGGGATCAGCCCCAGCATTTT.